This TCR beta chain was identified in a study of beta chain features in type 1 diabetes. Study background: The number of sorted cells examined across all samples was roughly 100,000,000.

Details on this clone: What it recognizes is unknown.

V shed 1 base and J shed 4 bases, with 10 bases lying between them. Per germline, CDR1 LNHDA and CDR2 SQIVND (reference sequence). The CDR3 runs 15 residues. Findings and caveats of the study: Among patients with Type 1 diabetes, TCRB CDR3s were moderately but significantly shorter in every one of the four CD4+ subsets.

The study reverse transcribed the entire isolated RNA, so it sequenced expressed TCRB transcripts. The assay was immunoSEQ multiplex PCR, and TCRdb's table has in-frame clones only and misses some. The profile shows 600,000 or so clones, 9.5% to 15% of them singletons. The sequenced sample was naive CD4+ T cells from blood. The sequence was collected from a man younger than 40 with type 1 diabetes. V gene TRBV19 combines with J gene TRBJ2-2; D possibly corresponds to TRBD2 (5 bases). Here the CDR3 reads CASSIVAGSTGELFF. As DNA, the CDR3 is TGTGCCAGTAGTATAGTTGCGGGTAGCACCGGGGAGCTGTTTTTT.